What follows are 7 T cell receptor beta chains derived from one specimen sequenced in a study of T cell changes during pregnancy in multiple sclerosis. Sequenced by immunoSEQ multiplex PCR; TCRdb stores in-frame clones only, minus some. The sample includes 50,000 to 75,000 clones, about nine tenths of them seen just once. This sample comprised peripheral blood, obtained after pregnancy. These receptors all stem from a female donor in good health, enrolled as a control in a pregnancy study.

This sequence joins TRBV19 and TRBJ2-7, with TRBD1 as a possible D gene (6 bases). V lost 5 bases, J lost 7 bases, and 15 bases lay in between. Germline V gene sequence: CDR1 LNHDA, CDR2 SQIVND (reference sequence). This CDR3 is 13 amino acids long. The CDR3 DNA sequence: TGTGCCAGTAGTTTCCCAGGGGTTGGGGAGCAGTACTTC. Residues: CASSFPGVGEQYF.

The genes are TRBV18 and TRBJ2-2; TRBD1 might be the D (5 bases). Between the trimmed V and J ends, which lost 2 bases and 5 bases, there was a span of 18 bases. CDR3 size: 17 residues. Germline CDR1 is KGHSH and CDR2 is LQKENI. The CDR3 is CASSPIPNRSLTGELFF. In nucleotides, the CDR3 is TGTGCCAGCTCACCAATTCCAAACAGGAGTCTAACCGGGGAGCTGTTTTTT. Full variable domain (missing parts from reference TRBV18 and TRBJ2-2): NAGVMQNPRHLVRRRGQEARLRCSPMKGHSHVYWYRQLPEEGLKFMVYLQKENIIDESGMPKERFSAEFPKEGPSILRIQQVVRGDSAAYFCASSPIPNRSLTGELFFGEGSRLTVL.

The V call is TRBV6-5, the J call TRBJ1-5; the D gene is possibly TRBD1 (5 bases). Trimming took off 6 bases at V and 6 bases at J, with 18 bases between the two ends. The CDR3 has 15 residues. Germline assignment: CDR1 MNHEY and CDR2 SVGAGI. CDR3 bases: TGTGCCAGCAGCAGGACCCAGGGTTGGGGTCAGCCCCAGCATTTT. Its translation is CASSRTQGWGQPQHF.

This clone came up once. The V and J genes are TRBV6-5 and TRBJ1-5; TRBD1 matches 7 bases. CDR1 is MNHEY, CDR2 SVGAGI, per germline. This CDR3 region has 15 residues. V was pared by 6 bases and J by 0 bases, with 5 bases of the junction left unmatched. The CDR3 DNA sequence: TGTGCCAGCAGAGGACAGGCGTTTAGCAATCAGCCCCAGCATTTT. Translated: CASRGQAFSNQPQHF.

The chain links TRBV13 to TRBJ2-7; TRBD2 matches 12 bases. Germline CDR1 reads PRHDT; CDR2 reads FYEKMQ (reference sequence). With V trimmed by 4 bases and J by 7 bases, 8 bases remained unmatched. CDR3 length equals 15 residues. The CDR3 protein is CASSSAGLAGKEQYF. In nucleotides, the CDR3 is TGTGCCAGCAGCTCCGCAGGACTAGCGGGGAAGGAGCAGTACTTC.

The chain couples TRBV6-4 to TRBJ1-6; D remains ambiguous. The CDR3 sequence is 14 residues long. Germline assignment: CDR1 MRHNA and CDR2 SNTAGT. The V end was cut by 3 bases, the J end by 7 bases, with 10 bases between. The CDR3 nucleotides are TGTGCCAGCAGTGATGTGGGCGCGAATTCACCCCTCCACTTT. It specifies CASSDVGANSPLHF.

The rearrangement links TRBV2 to TRBJ1-2, with 9 bases aligning to TRBD1. The germline V gene encodes CDR1 SNHLY and CDR2 FYNNEI. The CDR3 loop spans 15 amino acids. V lost 8 bases and J lost 5; bases outside the gene matches: 12. The CDR3 region is CASLLSQGAIYGYTF. CDR3 DNA: TGTGCCAGCCTCCTGTCACAGGGGGCTATTTATGGCTACACCTTC.